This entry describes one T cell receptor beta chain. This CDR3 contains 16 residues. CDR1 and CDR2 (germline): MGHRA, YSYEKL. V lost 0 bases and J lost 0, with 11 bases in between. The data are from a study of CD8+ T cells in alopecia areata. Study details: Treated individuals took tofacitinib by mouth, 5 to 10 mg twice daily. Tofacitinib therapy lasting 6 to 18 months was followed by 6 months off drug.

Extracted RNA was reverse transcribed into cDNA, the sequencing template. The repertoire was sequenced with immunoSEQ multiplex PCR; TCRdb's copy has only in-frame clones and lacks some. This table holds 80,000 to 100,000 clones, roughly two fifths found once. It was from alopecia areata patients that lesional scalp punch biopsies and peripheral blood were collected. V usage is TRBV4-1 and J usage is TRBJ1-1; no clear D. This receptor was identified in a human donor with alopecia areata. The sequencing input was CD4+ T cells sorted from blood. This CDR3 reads CASSQERRSLNTEAFF. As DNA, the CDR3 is TGCGCCAGCAGCCAAGAGAGGCGGAGCTTGAACACTGAAGCTTTCTTT.